The entry that follows covers one T cell receptor beta chain sequence. The source of the sample is a study of blood T cell repertoires in COVID-19. V lost 4 bases and J 5 bases, leaving 11 bases between the germline ends. The CDR3 is made up of 13 amino acids. Germline V lookup: CDR1 MNHEY, CDR2 SMNVEV (reference sequence). Source study methods: The assay estimated nucleated cells by amplifying reference gene primers. Generated by immunoSEQ multiplex PCR, the TCRdb table keeps only in-frame clones and is missing some. V, J and clone size derive from that table, while D and trimming were established from the DNA sequence. The sample shows 250,000 or so clones, around 90% of them seen only once.

The chain uses TRBV27 and TRBJ2-5, with D possibly TRBD2 on 5 matching bases. Material for sequencing was peripheral blood. The clonotype comes from a man younger than 45 with COVID-19, enrolled during active disease. The CDR3 sequence is CASSSGVGETQYF. The DNA for the CDR3 is TGTGCCAGCAGTTCCGGGGTGGGGGAGACCCAGTACTTC.